These T cell receptor beta chains were read from a single sample in a study of blood T cell repertoires in COVID-19. Clones were sequenced by immunoSEQ multiplex PCR, and TCRdb holds only the in-frame ones, with some missing. The repertoire holds some 180,000 clones, over 75% seen once, with around 17% in the top ten. Source material: peripheral blood. These receptors were collected from a man in his fifties with COVID-19, enrolled during active disease. The CDR3 runs from the conserved cysteine through the conserved F or W. The D gene is left open where the match is weak. Only some rows state a clone size, as once, few, many or a class for expanded clones.

>TRBV12-3/TRBV12-4|TRBD1|.|TRBJ2-2
TGTGCCGGCCGGACAGGCGACACCGGGGAGCTGTTTTTT
CAGRTGDTGELFF
>TRBV27|TRBD1|.|TRBJ2-1
TGTGCCAGCAGCAAACAGGGGAATGAGCAGTTCTTC
CASSKQGNEQFF
>TRBV16|TRBD1|.|TRBJ1-1
TGTGCCAGCAGCCAAAGCTTACCGGGACAGGGGGGGACTGAAGCTTTCTTT
CASSQSLPGQGGTEAFF
>TRBV6-1|TRBD2|once|TRBJ2-7
TGTGCCAGCAGTGAAGTATCGGGGGGCTCCTACGAGCAGTACTTC
CASSEVSGGSYEQYF
>TRBV5-6|.|.|TRBJ1-6
TGTGCCAGCAGCTTGAGCGCCAATTCACCCCTCCACTTT
CASSLSANSPLHF
>TRBV5-1|TRBD2|once|TRBJ2-3
TGCGCCAGCAGCTTGGGGTTAGCGGGAGATGGCACAGATACGCAGTATTTT
CASSLGLAGDGTDTQYF
>TRBV7-7|TRBD1|.|TRBJ2-1
TGTGCTAGCAGCTTAGGGGGCAGCCTCTACAATGAGCAGTTCTTC
CASSLGGSLYNEQFF
>TRBV7-3|.|once|TRBJ1-1
TGTGCCAGCAGCTTAAATGCGGATGCAGTCACTGAAGCTTTCTTT
CASSLNADAVTEAFF
>TRBV7-2|.|.|TRBJ1-1
TGTGCCAGCAGCCCGGGGAGGAACACTGAAGCTTTCTTT
CASSPGRNTEAFF
>TRBV4-3|TRBD1|few|TRBJ2-5
TGCGCCAGCAGCCAAGGTCGGTCAGGGGGACAAGAGACCCAGTACTTC
CASSQGRSGGQETQYF
>TRBV6-5|TRBD1|.|TRBJ1-5
TGTGCCAGCAACAGGGGGTATGAGAGCAATCAGCCCCAGCATTTT
CASNRGYESNQPQHF
>TRBV18|TRBD1|.|TRBJ1-2
TGTGCCAGCTCACCATATGACCCGGGACAGGTCTATGGCTACACCTTC
CASSPYDPGQVYGYTF
>TRBV20-1|.|.|TRBJ1-4
TGCAGTGCTAGTGGGGGCTTTGCGGAAAAACTGTTTTTT
CSASGGFAEKLFF
>TRBV10-3|TRBD2|.|TRBJ2-2
TGTGCCATCAGTGAGTCAACTAGCGGGGGTACCGGGGAGCTGTTTTTT
CAISESTSGGTGELFF
>TRBV19|.|.|TRBJ1-2
TGTGCCAGTAGTATCGGGATATCTAACTATGGCTACACCTTC
CASSIGISNYGYTF
>TRBV9|TRBD2|.|TRBJ2-1
TGTGCCAGCAGCGTCGACGGACTAGCGGCATACAATGAGCAGTTCTTC
CASSVDGLAAYNEQFF
>TRBV2|TRBD1|.|TRBJ2-7
TGTGCCAGCAGCGCCGGGACAGCTTTCTCCTACGAGCAGTACTTC
CASSAGTAFSYEQYF
>TRBV24-1|.|.|TRBJ1-5
TGTGCCACCAGTCCTGGCCCGGGGTTGTATCAGCCCCAGCATTTT
CATSPGPGLYQPQHF
>TRBV23-1|.|.|TRBJ1-6
TGCGCCAGCAGTCAATCGTCTGTATATGGGCAGGGCCCGCCAACCCTCCACTTT
CASSQSSVYGQGPPTLHF
>TRBV12-5|.|.|TRBJ2-1
TGTGCTAGTGGCTCTACCGTACAGACCCACTCCTACAATGAGCAGTTCTTC
CASGSTVQTHSYNEQFF
>TRBV28|TRBD1|.|TRBJ2-3
TGTGCCAGCAGTCCCGGGACAGGGCTAGATACGCAGTATTTT
CASSPGTGLDTQYF
>TRBV7-2|.|.|TRBJ2-7
TGTGCCAGCAGCTTAGTCGGGACTGCCCTCTCAAGGTTC
CASSLVGTALSRF
>TRBV3-1/TRBV3-2|TRBD1|once|TRBJ2-2
TGTGCCAGCAGCCAAGCCTGGGGACAGGATAGATCCGGGGAGCTGTTTTTT
CASSQAWGQDRSGELFF
>TRBV28|.|once|TRBJ2-7
TGTGCCAGCAGGGAAGGGGGCTACGAGCAGTACTTC
CASREGGYEQYF
>TRBV10-3|TRBD1|.|TRBJ1-1
TGTGCCATCAGCGATGACAGGGTAAACACTGAAGCTTTCTTT
CAISDDRVNTEAFF
>TRBV12-5|TRBD2|.|TRBJ2-7
TGTGCTAGTCAAACAGCGGGACTAGCTACCTACGAGCAGTACTTC
CASQTAGLATYEQYF
>TRBV12-5|TRBD2|.|TRBJ2-5
TGTGCTAGTGGTCCCCGGGGGGGGGAAGAGACCCAGTACTTC
CASGPRGGEETQYF
>TRBV28|.|.|TRBJ1-2
TGTGCCAGCAGTTACCAGGGGAGAAGGCACTATGGCTACACCTTC
CASSYQGRRHYGYTF
>TRBV5-4|TRBD1|.|TRBJ1-2
TGTGCCAGCAGCCATACAGGGGGTGACTATGGCTACACCTTC
CASSHTGGDYGYTF
>TRBV10-3|TRBD1|.|TRBJ2-7
TGTGCCATCAGTGAACAAGACAGGGGGCTAAACGAGCAGTACTTC
CAISEQDRGLNEQYF
>TRBV7-2|TRBD1|.|TRBJ2-2
TGTGCCAGCAGCTCGGGACAGGGGCTACACACCGGGGAGCTGTTTTTT
CASSSGQGLHTGELFF
>TRBV12-5|.|.|TRBJ2-3
TGTGCTAGTGGACCGGGGGATACGCAGTATTTT
CASGPGDTQYF
>TRBV19|.|once|TRBJ2-1
TGTGCCAGTAGTATCTCACTAACCCGCGATGAGCAGTTCTTC
CASSISLTRDEQFF
>TRBV5-8|TRBD2|.|TRBJ2-5
TGTGCCAGCAGCTTGGCCTTCCGGGGAGGGGAAGAGACCCAGTACTTC
CASSLAFRGGEETQYF
>TRBV30|TRBD1|.|TRBJ2-5
TGTGCCTGGAGCAGAACCGGGACAGGCACCCCAGGGGCCCAGTACTTC
CAWSRTGTGTPGAQYF
>TRBV7-3|TRBD1|.|TRBJ2-3
TGTGCCAGCAGCGTTGGGACAGGGACCACAGATACGCAGTATTTT
CASSVGTGTTDTQYF
>TRBV29-1|TRBD2|.|TRBJ2-1
TGCAGCGTTGTAGGACTAGCGGGACTTCGCTCCTACAATGAGCAGTTCTTC
CSVVGLAGLRSYNEQFF
>TRBV6-5|.|.|TRBJ1-6
TGTGCCAGCAGTACTACGGGACAAAATAATTCACCCCTCCACTTT
CASSTTGQNNSPLHF
>TRBV9|.|.|TRBJ1-1
TGTGCCAGCAGCGGCCGGACAGCGGGGCCGAACACTGAAGCTTTCTTT
CASSGRTAGPNTEAFF
>TRBV29-1|.|.|TRBJ2-2
TGCAGCGTAACAGGGTGGTCCGGGGAGCTGTTTTTT
CSVTGWSGELFF
>TRBV13|TRBD1|once|TRBJ2-4
TGTGCCAGCAGCTACAGACAGGGTGGGGCTCTTCGGGTAGCCAAAAACATTCAGTACTTC
CASSYRQGGALRVAKNIQYF
>TRBV19|TRBD1|.|TRBJ1-4
TGTGCCACCATCGGACAGGGCACTGCAACTAATGAAAAACTGTTTTTT
CATIGQGTATNEKLFF
>TRBV18|.|.|TRBJ1-5
TGTGCCAGCTCTCCCGGGGTCGAGGGTCAGCCCCAGCATTTT
CASSPGVEGQPQHF
>TRBV7-6|TRBD2|.|TRBJ2-4
TGTGCCAGCAGTCCAGCGGGAGTGGTCTCCAAAAACATTCAGTACTTC
CASSPAGVVSKNIQYF
>TRBV25-1|TRBD1|few|TRBJ1-1
TGTGCCAGCAGTGAATTATCACAGGGGGCTGAAGCTTTCTTT
CASSELSQGAEAFF
>TRBV27|TRBD1|once|TRBJ2-7
TGTGCCAGCAAAACGGGACAGGGGGCCGAGCAGTACTTC
CASKTGQGAEQYF
>TRBV3-1/TRBV3-2|.|.|TRBJ2-7
TGTGCCAGCAGCCAAGACAGGAGGGGCTACTACGAGCAGTACTTC
CASSQDRRGYYEQYF
>TRBV4-2|TRBD1|.|TRBJ2-5
TGTGCCAGCAGCCAAGGGGACAGCCAAGAGACCCAGTACTTC
CASSQGDSQETQYF
>TRBV21-1|.|.|TRBJ2-1
TGTGCCAGCAGCAAAGCGCGACCCGACCGAGGTGGTGATGAGCAGTTCTTC
CASSKARPDRGGDEQFF
>TRBV27|TRBD2|.|TRBJ2-2
TGTGCCAGCAGTTCTAGCGGGCGGAACACCGGGGAGCTGTTTTTT
CASSSSGRNTGELFF
>TRBV5-4|.|.|TRBJ2-3
TGTGCCAGCAGCTTGGACAGGGTCGATACGCAGTATTTT
CASSLDRVDTQYF
>TRBV5-6|.|.|TRBJ2-7
TGTGCCAGCAGCCGTGGGGGCACCACCCTCTACGAGCAGTACTTC
CASSRGGTTLYEQYF
>TRBV19|TRBD2|.|TRBJ2-1
TGTGCCAGTACCCACATCGGACTAGCGGGAGATATTCGCTACAATGAGCAGTTCTTC
CASTHIGLAGDIRYNEQFF
>TRBV6-6|TRBD1|.|TRBJ1-4
TGTGCCAGCAGCTACGACAGGGGTAATGAAAAACTGTTTTTT
CASSYDRGNEKLFF